Many counts were recorded for the clone carrying this T cell receptor (beta chain). Antigen: not known. The data stem from a study of blood T cells in healthy people across ages. Whole-study results and caveats: In older individuals, TCR beta diversity per million T cells was lower, falling roughly linearly with age.

The CDR3 runs to 12 residues. Trimming removed 6 bases from V and 4 bases from J, with 10 bases in between. Next came a second PCR, run for about 6 to 12 cycles, which used a sample-barcoded 5' primer along with a J-beta primer mix. Each cDNA molecule carried a tag from a template-switch adaptor that contained 12 random nucleotides. TCRdb independently ran MiXCR on the 5' RACE reads; one entry per CDR3 protein. The profile shows 650,000 to 1,000,000 distinct CDR3 sequences, under 40% of them singletons. The chain has TRBV12-3 or TRBV12-4 and TRBJ2-7, with D uncertain. Sequences were obtained from blood. The clonotype originates from a man aged 18-30 years in good health. The CDR3 DNA is TGTGCCAGCAGCTCCGGACCTTACGAGCAGTACTTC. Amino acid sequence: CASSSGPYEQYF.